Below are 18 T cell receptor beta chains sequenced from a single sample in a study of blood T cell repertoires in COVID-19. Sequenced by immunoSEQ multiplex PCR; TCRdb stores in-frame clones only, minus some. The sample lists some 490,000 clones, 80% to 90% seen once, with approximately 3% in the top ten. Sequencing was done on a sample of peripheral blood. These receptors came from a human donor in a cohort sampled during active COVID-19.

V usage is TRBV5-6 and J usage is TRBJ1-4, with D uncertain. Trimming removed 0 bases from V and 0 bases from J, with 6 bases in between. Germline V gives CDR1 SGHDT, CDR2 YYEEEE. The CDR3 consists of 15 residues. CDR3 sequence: CASSLGQTTNEKLFF. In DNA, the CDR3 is TGTGCCAGCAGCTTGGGCCAGACAACTAATGAAAAACTGTTTTTT. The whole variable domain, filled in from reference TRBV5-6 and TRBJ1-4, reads DAGVTQSPTHLIKTRGQQVTLRCSPKSGHDTVSWYQQALGQGPQFIFQYYEEEERQRGNFPDRFSGHQFPNYSSELNVNALLLGDSALYLCASSLGQTTNEKLFFGSGTQLSVL.

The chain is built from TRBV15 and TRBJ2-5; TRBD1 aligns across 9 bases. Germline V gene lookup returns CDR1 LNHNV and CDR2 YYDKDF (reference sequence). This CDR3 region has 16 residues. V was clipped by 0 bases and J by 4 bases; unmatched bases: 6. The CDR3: CATSREGTGWTETQYF. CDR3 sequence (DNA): TGTGCCACCAGCAGAGAAGGGACAGGGTGGACAGAGACCCAGTACTTC.

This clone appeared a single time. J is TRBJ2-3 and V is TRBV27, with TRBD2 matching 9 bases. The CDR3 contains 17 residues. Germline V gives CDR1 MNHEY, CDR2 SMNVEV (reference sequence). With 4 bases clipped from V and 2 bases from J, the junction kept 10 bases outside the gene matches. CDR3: CASSSRRLAVDTDTQYF. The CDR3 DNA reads TGTGCCAGCAGTTCCCGAAGACTAGCGGTAGACACAGATACGCAGTATTTT.

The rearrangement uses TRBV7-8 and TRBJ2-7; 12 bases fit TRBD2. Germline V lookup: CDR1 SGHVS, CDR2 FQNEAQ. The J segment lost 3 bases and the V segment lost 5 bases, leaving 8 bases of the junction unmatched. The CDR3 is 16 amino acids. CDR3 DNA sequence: TGTGCCAGCAGCCGCACTAGCGGGAGGCCATTCTACGAGCAGTACTTC. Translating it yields CASSRTSGRPFYEQYF.

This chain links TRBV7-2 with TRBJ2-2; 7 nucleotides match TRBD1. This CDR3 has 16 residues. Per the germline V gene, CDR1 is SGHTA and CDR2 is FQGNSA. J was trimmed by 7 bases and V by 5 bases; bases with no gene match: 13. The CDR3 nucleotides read TGTGCCAGCAGCGGAGCTCGAGGGGGCGCGGGCGGGGAGCTGTTTTTT. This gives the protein CASSGARGGAGGELFF. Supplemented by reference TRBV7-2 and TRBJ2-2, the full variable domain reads GAGVSQSPSNKVTEKGKDVELRCDPISGHTALYWYRQSLGQGLEFLIYFQGNSAPDKSGLPSDRFSAERTGGSVSTLTIQRTQQEDSAVYLCASSGARGGAGGELFFGEGSRLTVL.

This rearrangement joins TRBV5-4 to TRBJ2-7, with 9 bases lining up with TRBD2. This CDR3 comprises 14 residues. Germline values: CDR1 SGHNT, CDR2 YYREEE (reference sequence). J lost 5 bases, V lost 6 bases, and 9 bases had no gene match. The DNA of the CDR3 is TGTGCCAGCATAAAAGAAGCGGGAGGACACGAGCAGTACTTC. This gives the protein CASIKEAGGHEQYF.

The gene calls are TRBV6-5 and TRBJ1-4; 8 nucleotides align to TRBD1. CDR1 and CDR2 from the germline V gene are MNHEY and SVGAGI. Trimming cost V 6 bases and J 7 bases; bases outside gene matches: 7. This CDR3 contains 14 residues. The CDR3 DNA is TGTGCCAGCAGAGGACAGGGAGGGAGTGAAAAACTGTTTTTT. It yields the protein CASRGQGGSEKLFF.

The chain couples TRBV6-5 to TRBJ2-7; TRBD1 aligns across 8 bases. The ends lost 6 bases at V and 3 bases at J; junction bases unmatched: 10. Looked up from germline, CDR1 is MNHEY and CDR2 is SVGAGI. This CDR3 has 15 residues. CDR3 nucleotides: TGTGCCAGCAGGCTCAACAGGGGGATCTACTACGAGCAGTACTTC. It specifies CASRLNRGIYYEQYF.

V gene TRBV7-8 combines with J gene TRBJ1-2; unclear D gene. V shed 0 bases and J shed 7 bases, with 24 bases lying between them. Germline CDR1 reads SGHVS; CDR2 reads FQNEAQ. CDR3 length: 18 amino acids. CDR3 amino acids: CASSLAGVFEGGSFGYTF. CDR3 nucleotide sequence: TGTGCCAGCAGCTTAGCCGGGGTTTTTGAGGGAGGAAGTTTTGGCTACACCTTC.

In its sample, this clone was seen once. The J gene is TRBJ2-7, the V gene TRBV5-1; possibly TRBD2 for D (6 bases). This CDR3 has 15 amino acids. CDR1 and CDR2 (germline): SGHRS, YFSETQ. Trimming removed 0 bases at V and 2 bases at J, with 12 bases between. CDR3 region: CASSLGGASTYEQYF. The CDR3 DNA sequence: TGCGCCAGCAGCTTGGGCGGGGCTTCAACCTACGAGCAGTACTTC.

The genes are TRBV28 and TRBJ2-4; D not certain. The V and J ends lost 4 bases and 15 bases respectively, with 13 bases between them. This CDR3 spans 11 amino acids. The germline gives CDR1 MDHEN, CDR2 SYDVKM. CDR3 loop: CASSSSSIWYF. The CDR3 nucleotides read TGTGCCAGCAGTTCCTCTAGTATTTGGTACTTC.

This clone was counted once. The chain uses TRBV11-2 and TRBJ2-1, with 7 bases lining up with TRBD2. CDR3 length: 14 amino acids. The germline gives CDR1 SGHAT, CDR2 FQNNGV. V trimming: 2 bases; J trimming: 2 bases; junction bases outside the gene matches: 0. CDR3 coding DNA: TGTGCCAGCAGCTTAAGCGGGACCTACAATGAGCAGTTCTTC. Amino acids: CASSLSGTYNEQFF.

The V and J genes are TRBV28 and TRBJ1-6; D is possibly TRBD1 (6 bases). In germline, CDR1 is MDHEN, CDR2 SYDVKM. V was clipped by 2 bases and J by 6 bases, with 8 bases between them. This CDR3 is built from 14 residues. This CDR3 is CASSLRQANSPLHF. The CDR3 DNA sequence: TGTGCCAGCAGTTTAAGACAGGCTAATTCACCCCTCCACTTT.

The CDR3 sequence is CASSQARAHGYGYTF. The CDR3 DNA is TGCGCCAGCAGCCAAGCGAGGGCGCACGGCTATGGCTACACCTTC. This rearrangement joins TRBV4-3 to TRBJ1-2; D is uncertain. The germline gives CDR1 LGHNA, CDR2 YSLEER. CDR3 size: 15 residues. V shed 1 base and J shed 4 bases, with 13 bases lying between them.

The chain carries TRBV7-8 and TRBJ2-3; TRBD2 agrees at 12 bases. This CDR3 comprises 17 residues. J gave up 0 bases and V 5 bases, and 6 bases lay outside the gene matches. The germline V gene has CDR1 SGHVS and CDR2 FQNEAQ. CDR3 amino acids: CASSPRTSGTSTDTQYF. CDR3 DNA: TGTGCCAGCAGCCCGCGGACTAGCGGGACTAGCACAGATACGCAGTATTTT.

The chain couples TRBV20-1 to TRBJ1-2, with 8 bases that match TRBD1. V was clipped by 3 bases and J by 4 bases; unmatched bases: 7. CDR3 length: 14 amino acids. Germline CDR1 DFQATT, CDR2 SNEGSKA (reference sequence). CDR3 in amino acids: CSASQGASTYGYTF. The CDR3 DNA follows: TGCAGTGCTAGTCAGGGGGCTTCGACCTATGGCTACACCTTC.

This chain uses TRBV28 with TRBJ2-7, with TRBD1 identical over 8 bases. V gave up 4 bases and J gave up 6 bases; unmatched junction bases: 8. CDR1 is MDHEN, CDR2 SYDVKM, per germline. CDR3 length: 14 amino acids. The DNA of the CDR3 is TGTGCCAGCAGTTCGACAGGGGCGGCAGGCGAGCAGTACTTC. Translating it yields CASSSTGAAGEQYF.

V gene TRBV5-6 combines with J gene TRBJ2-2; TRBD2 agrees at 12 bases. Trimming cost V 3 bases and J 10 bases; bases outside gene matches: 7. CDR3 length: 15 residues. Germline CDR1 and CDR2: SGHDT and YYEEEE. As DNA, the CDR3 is TGTGCCAGCAGCTCCGGACTAGCGGGACCCGAGGAGCTGTTTTTT. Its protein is CASSSGLAGPEELFF.